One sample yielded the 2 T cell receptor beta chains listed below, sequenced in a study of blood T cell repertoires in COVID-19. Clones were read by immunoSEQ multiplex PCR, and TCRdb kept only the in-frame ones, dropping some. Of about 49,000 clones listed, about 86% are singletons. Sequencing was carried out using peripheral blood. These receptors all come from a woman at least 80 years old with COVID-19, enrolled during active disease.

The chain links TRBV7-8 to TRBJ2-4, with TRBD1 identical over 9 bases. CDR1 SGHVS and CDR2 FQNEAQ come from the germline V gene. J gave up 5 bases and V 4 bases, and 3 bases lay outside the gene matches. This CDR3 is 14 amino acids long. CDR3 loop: CASSSWTGENIQYF. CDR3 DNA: TGTGCCAGCAGCTCCTGGACAGGGGAAAACATTCAGTACTTC.

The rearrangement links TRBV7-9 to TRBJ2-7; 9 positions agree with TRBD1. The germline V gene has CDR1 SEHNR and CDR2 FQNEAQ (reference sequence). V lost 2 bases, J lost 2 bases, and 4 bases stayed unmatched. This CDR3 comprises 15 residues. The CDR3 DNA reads TGTGCCAGCAGCTTAAGGGACAGGGCCACCTACGAGCAGTACTTC. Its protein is CASSLRDRATYEQYF.